This note documents a single T cell receptor (beta chain) sequence. The antigen is unknown. Diagnosis rested on symptoms, serum thyroxine and TRAb, thyroid ultrasound, and orbital computed tomography. This record belongs to a study of T cells in Graves' hyperthyroidism and ophthalmopathy. Study as a whole: Before any treatment, at initial diagnosis, peripheral blood was collected.

Amplified TCR beta CDR3 regions came from RNA transcripts. Researchers ran a first-round RT-PCR on the TCR CDR3 using the HTBI primer set. MiXCR, run by TCRdb on the multiplex PCR reads, gives a single entry per CDR3 protein. Here the sample spans 350,000 or so distinct CDR3 sequences, around 20% being singletons. Regarding the study as a whole: Researchers report that a 13 V-J model separated ophthalmopathy from stable hyperthyroidism. Before onset, by a median of around 6.1 months, the model predicted ophthalmopathy.

Sequenced: blood. This receptor was obtained from a woman aged 45-65 years with Graves' hyperthyroidism.

CDR3 coding DNA: TGTGCCAGTAGTACCCGGACTAGCGGCAATGAGCAGTTCTTC. Its translation is CASSTRTSGNEQFF. J is TRBJ2-1 and V is TRBV19, with 10 bases that match TRBD2. CDR1 is LNHDA, CDR2 SQIVND, per germline (reference sequence). CDR3 length: 14 amino acids. Trimming cost V 4 bases and J 6 bases; bases outside gene matches: 3.